This T cell receptor beta chain was identified during a study of Ad26.COV2.S vaccination and SARS-CoV-2 variants listed by TCRdb under 2021. Broadly, across the study: Vaccine-arm donors were drawn from COV1001, a multicentre, randomized, double-blind, placebo-controlled phase I-IIa trial of Ad26.COV2.S in healthy adults. Ad26.COV2.S was administered intramuscularly at a dose of 5x10^10 or 1x10^11 viral particles, either as one shot or as two shots given 56 days apart. The specificity and breadth of SARS-CoV-2-reactive T cell receptors after Ad26.COV2.S vaccination were assessed by TCRbeta repertoire sequencing. The TCR-sequenced set comprised approximately 32 samples: some 20 Ad26.COV2.S vaccine recipients, 5 placebo recipients and 8 SARS-CoV-2 convalescent individuals. Trial participants were randomized into five groups of five: low-dose or high-dose Ad26.COV2.S given once or twice, or placebo on both occasions. Blinding of investigators to trial group allocation was maintained during experiments and outcome assessment.

This specimen's treatment or condition label, per the study, means: 15 to 20 received Ad26.COV2.S at low or high dose, single or two shots; about 5 received placebo; per-sample allocation not given. For vaccine and placebo recipients, repertoires were sequenced using samples collected on day 63 after the first injection. In Cohort 1b, roughly 25 adults aged 18-55 years were enrolled at a single site in Boston, USA, between 29 July and 7 August 2020. As a vaccine, Ad26.COV2.S was a replication-incompetent adenovirus type 26 vector that expressed a prefusion-stabilized SARS-CoV-2 spike protein derived from the original Wuhan strain. A note on this clone: This receptor's antigen is unknown. No quality values exist for individual bases; no much larger clone is one base distant.

The immunoSEQ Assay was the method used to sequence TCRbeta CDR3 regions. After extraction, genomic DNA underwent amplification by bias-controlled multiplex PCR, followed by high-throughput sequencing. As for how the authors treated the data: To quantify the absolute abundance of each unique TCRbeta CDR3 region, sequences were collapsed and filtered. T cell fraction was estimated by normalizing TCRbeta template counts to usable DNA, with usable DNA measured through amplification of reference genes found in all nucleated cells. Repertoire TCRs were annotated as SARS-CoV-2-specific by exact matching of V gene, CDR3 amino acid sequence and J gene to a known reactive TCR set. The reference SARS-CoV-2 TCR set was obtained from MIRA and was filtered for enrichment in COVID-19-positive ImmuneCODE repertoires, whereby public or cross-reactive TCRs were removed. Using the MIRA antigens, annotated TCRs were further analysed by specific ORF or by position within an ORF. Depth was the summed frequency of annotated unique rearrangements, while breadth was defined as annotated unique rearrangements over total unique productive rearrangements. Two-sided Wilcoxon rank-sum tests were used to compare TCR breadth between groups. The table was pulled from immuneACCESS by TCRdb, which kept in-frame rearrangements only. Such tables lose some clones; where checked, under half of the loss comes from unresolved V genes, and the rest has no known cause. That table gives V, J and clone size, and the DNA gave D and trimming. Counted in this sample were about 420,000 clones; approximately 88% of them appeared once. About 3.5% of the sample lies in the top ten.

Summary of the overall study and its limitations: Higher spike-specific TCR breadth was observed in Ad26.COV2.S recipients than in placebo recipients (P = 0.0014). According to the authors, total T cell responses may have been underestimated by the TCR breadth and depth analyses. Vaccine and placebo recipients had similar non-spike TCR breadth, a finding consistent with the vaccine containing only spike. The study was not powered for comparison of responses between vaccine doses or regimens. Substantial breadth of spike-specific CD8+ and CD4+ T cell responses was reported after vaccination.

The CDR3 measures 16 amino acids from cysteine to phenylalanine. The DNA shown is the 48-base CDR3, in frame from base 1. V loses 6 bases at its end and J loses 9 bases; junction bases beyond the gene matches: 9. In the germline V gene, CDR1 corresponds to MDHEN and CDR2 to SYDVKM. The chain is made from TRBV28 and TRBJ1-6, with TRBD1 matching 12 junction bases. The TCR was taken from a person between 18 and 65 years old who received the Ad26.COV2.S COVID-19 vaccine or a placebo. Sequencing was performed on peripheral blood, taken in a trial of Ad26.COV2.S vaccine versus placebo. The CDR3 reads CASSYPGTGGRSPLHF. The nucleotide sequence is given as TGTGCCAGCAGCTACCCCGGGACAGGGGGCCGTTCACCCCTCCACTTT.